This T cell receptor (beta chain) was identified in a study of T cell repertoires in cytomegalovirus infection. Study as a whole: Public TCR beta signatures provided an indication of both CMV infection and a matching HLA type.

Only a few counts were recorded for this clonotype. V was pared by 5 bases and J by 13 bases, with 14 bases of the junction left unmatched. The CDR3 loop spans 15 amino acids. Germline V gene data show CDR1 as MDHEN and CDR2 as SYDVKM. TCRdb analysed the reads with MiXCR anew, one entry per CDR3 protein. The sample holds 740,000 or so distinct CDR3 sequences, roughly a third seen once. This chain links TRBV28 with TRBJ1-6, with 7 bases aligning to TRBD1. This sequence was found in a human donor in good health (CMV status not recorded). Some clones in this sample may be carry-over from other donors' samples. The sequenced material came from PBMCs. The CDR3 DNA sequence: TGTGCCAGCAGTGGAGACAGGGTGAGGCGTGGGCCCCTCCACTTT. It encodes CASSGDRVRRGPLHF.